This TCR beta chain was sequenced during a study of tumor and adjacent non-tumor tissue in lung cancer. Study summary: There were about twelve adenocarcinoma, a couple of squamous cell carcinoma and 1 small cell lung cancer cases.

Worth noting for this clonotype: In this CDR3 the conserved last residue, phenylalanine or tryptophan, is missing, so a read error is likely. The limits of the CDR3 on the DNA are not certain, so only TCRdb's listed CDR3 is given.

Germline CDR1 ENHRY, CDR2 SYGVKD. The CDR3 totals 16 residues, both ends included. A modified ARM-PCR protocol with three rounds of nested PCR amplified TCRbeta. Via MiXCR, TCRdb re-called the multiplex PCR reads, giving one row per CDR3 protein. The data show about 98,000 distinct CDR3 sequences, 80% seen once. RNA was extracted from bulk tissue without any cell sorting. The normal lung tissue was taken more than 3 cm from the tumor edge. The source of this sequence is a man in his 60s with small cell lung cancer. The chain uses TRBV10-3 and TRBJ2-1; the table calls TRBD2, which could not be checked here. Input material: distant non-tumor lung tissue. The CDR3 region is CAISETGLAGIGEQFL.